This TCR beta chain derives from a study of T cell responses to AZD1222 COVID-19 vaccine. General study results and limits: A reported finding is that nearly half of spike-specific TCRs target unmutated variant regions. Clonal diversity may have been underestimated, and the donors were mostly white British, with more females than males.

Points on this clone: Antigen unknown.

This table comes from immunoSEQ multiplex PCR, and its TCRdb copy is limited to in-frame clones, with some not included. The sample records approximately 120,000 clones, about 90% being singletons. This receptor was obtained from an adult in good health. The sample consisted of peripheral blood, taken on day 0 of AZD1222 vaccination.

The CDR3 DNA sequence: TGTGCCAGCAGCCAATCTGGACAGGGGGCGTTTTACGAGCAGTACTTC. Translation: CASSQSGQGAFYEQYF. The chain carries TRBV3-1 (or the pseudogene TRBV3-2) and TRBJ2-7; 11 bases line up with TRBD1. The CDR3 covers 16 residues. Germline trimming cut 2 bases from V and 4 bases from J; bases unmatched to any gene: 7. The germline gives CDR1 LGHDT, CDR2 YNNKEL (reference sequence).